These T cell receptor beta chains were read from a single sample in a study of blood T cell repertoires in COVID-19. TCRdb's copy holds only in-frame clones and misses some; the assay was immunoSEQ multiplex PCR. Here the sample spans around 280,000 clones, 90% being singletons. The sequenced material came from PBMCs or T cells enriched from blood (not recorded which). Receptor source: a woman aged 18-35 years with acute COVID-19. Both conserved end residues are part of each CDR3. D genes are given only for firm matches. Only some rows state a clone size, as once, few, many or a class for expanded clones.

clone_size d_call j_call v_call cdr3_length cdr3_aa cdr3_nt
- - TRBJ2-1 TRBV25-1 13 CASSQPGGNEQFF TGTGCCAGCAGTCAACCTGGGGGGAATGAGCAGTTCTTC
- - TRBJ2-3 TRBV27 16 CASSSPLVSSTDTQYF TGTGCCAGCAGTTCCCCCCTTGTGTCTAGCACAGATACGCAGTATTTT
- - TRBJ2-1 TRBV11-2 15 CASSRGAGPHNEQFF TGTGCCAGCAGCCGTGGGGCGGGACCGCACAATGAGCAGTTCTTC
- TRBD1 TRBJ1-2 TRBV6-5 14 CASSKDRGSGGYTF TGTGCCAGCAGTAAGGACAGGGGATCGGGCGGCTACACCTTC
- TRBD2 TRBJ2-7 TRBV19 14 CASSIGAGPYEQYF TGTGCCAGTAGTATAGGAGCGGGACCTTACGAGCAGTACTTC
- - TRBJ1-4 TRBV28 16 CASSPPGRGSNEKLFF TGTGCCAGCAGTCCTCCGGGGAGGGGCTCTAATGAAAAACTGTTTTTT
- TRBD1 TRBJ1-1 TRBV7-2 13 CASSSTPQGKAFF TGTGCCAGCAGCTCCACCCCACAGGGGAAAGCTTTCTTT
- TRBD2 TRBJ2-7 TRBV6-1 16 CASSDISGIKPYEQYF TGTGCCAGCAGTGACATTAGCGGGATCAAACCCTACGAGCAGTACTTC
once TRBD1 TRBJ1-5 TRBV5-1 15 CASSWGGTDDQPQHF TGCGCCAGCAGCTGGGGTGGGACAGATGATCAGCCCCAGCATTTT
- - TRBJ2-5 TRBV6-1 14 CASSERTDQETQYF TGTGCCAGCAGTGAACGGACTGACCAAGAGACCCAGTACTTC
- - TRBJ1-1 TRBV18 13 CASSPSLSTEAFF TGTGCCAGCTCACCATCCCTGAGTACTGAAGCTTTCTTT
- TRBD2 TRBJ2-1 TRBV5-1 18 CASSFGLAGGPGRNEQFF TGCGCCAGCAGCTTCGGACTAGCGGGAGGGCCAGGGAGGAATGAGCAGTTCTTC
- TRBD2 TRBJ2-1 TRBV28 19 CASSTASGSSSGSYNEQFF TGTGCCAGCAGTACGGCTAGCGGGTCTTCTTCGGGGTCCTACAATGAGCAGTTCTTC
once - TRBJ2-7 TRBV28 12 CASSTIRGEQYF TGTGCCAGCTCAACGATTAGGGGAGAGCAGTACTTC
- - TRBJ2-2 TRBV4-1 14 CASSQPTSTGELFF TGCGCCAGCAGCCAACCGACTAGCACCGGGGAGCTGTTTTTT
- TRBD2 TRBJ2-1 TRBV19 17 CASSAFLAGDPRNEQFF TGTGCCAGTAGTGCGTTTTTAGCGGGAGATCCTAGGAATGAGCAGTTCTTC
few TRBD1 TRBJ1-2 TRBV4-3 15 CASSRGTGGNYGYTF TGCGCCAGCAGCCGGGGGACAGGGGGAAACTATGGCTACACCTTC
- - TRBJ1-1 TRBV19 14 CASSMGRQNTEAFF TGTGCCAGTAGTATGGGCCGACAGAACACTGAAGCTTTCTTT
once TRBD2 TRBJ2-3 TRBV9 14 CASSPSGSTDTQYF TGTGCCAGCAGCCCTAGCGGGAGTACAGATACGCAGTATTTT
few TRBD1 TRBJ1-5 TRBV2 16 CASRRGTAQRDQPQHF TGTGCCAGCAGACGCGGGACAGCCCAGAGGGATCAGCCCCAGCATTTT
- TRBD1 TRBJ1-5 TRBV5-5 15 CASSLYQGASQPQHF TGTGCCAGCAGCTTGTATCAGGGGGCGAGTCAGCCCCAGCATTTT
- TRBD2 TRBJ2-1 TRBV3-1/TRBV3-2 16 CASSQEWSSGHNEQFF TGTGCCAGCAGCCAAGAATGGTCTAGCGGGCACAATGAGCAGTTCTTC
once TRBD1 TRBJ2-3 TRBV29-1 14 CSVVNRGYTDTQYF TGCAGCGTTGTTAACAGGGGGTACACAGATACGCAGTATTTT
- - TRBJ1-6 TRBV7-2 13 CASRQLNNSPLHF TGTGCCAGCAGACAGCTAAATAATTCACCCCTCCACTTT
- - TRBJ1-5 TRBV28 13 CASSSGGNQPQHF TGTGCCAGCAGTTCGGGCGGGAATCAGCCCCAGCATTTT
- - TRBJ1-4 TRBV22-1 15 CPGSPRDTSNEKLFF TGTCCTGGGAGCCCCCGGGACACTAGTAATGAAAAACTGTTTTTT
- - TRBJ1-6 TRBV4-2 16 CASSQVEGRLNSPLHF TGTGCCAGCAGCCAAGTGGAGGGGCGTCTAAATTCACCCCTCCACTTT
- - TRBJ2-1 TRBV13 16 CASNRLVGRSYNEQFF TGTGCCAGCAACCGACTAGTTGGTCGGTCCTACAATGAGCAGTTCTTC
- - TRBJ2-1 TRBV6-5 15 CASSYYGRGYNEQFF TGTGCCAGCAGTTACTATGGAAGGGGCTACAATGAGCAGTTCTTC
- TRBD1 TRBJ2-7 TRBV5-1 14 CASSRRTGQNEQYF TGCGCCAGCAGCCGACGGACAGGGCAGAACGAGCAGTACTTC
- TRBD2 TRBJ2-1 TRBV3-1/TRBV3-2 18 CASSQDQGLAGSNNEQFF TGTGCCAGCAGCCAAGACCAGGGACTAGCGGGATCTAACAATGAGCAGTTCTTC
- - TRBJ2-6 TRBV5-5 16 CASSLLQGSGANVLTF TGTGCCAGCAGCTTACTACAGGGCTCCGGGGCCAACGTCCTGACTTTC
few - TRBJ2-2 TRBV24-1 16 CATSDQRVDDTGELFF TGTGCCACCAGTGATCAACGGGTGGATGACACCGGGGAGCTGTTTTTT
- - TRBJ2-1 TRBV30 13 CAWLLIGGNEQFF TGTGCCTGGCTCCTCATCGGGGGCAATGAGCAGTTCTTC
- TRBD2 TRBJ2-5 TRBV19 12 CASGRGQETQYF TGTGCCAGTGGGAGGGGCCAAGAGACCCAGTACTTC
- - TRBJ2-1 TRBV21-1 15 CASNFGLAGYNEQFF TGTGCCAGCAACTTCGGACTAGCGGGCTACAATGAGCAGTTCTTC